The entry below describes one T cell receptor (beta chain). No antigen is known for it. Deletions cut 7 bases from V and 0 bases from J, with 10 bases between. The CDR3 has 15 residues. CDR1 and CDR2 from the germline V gene are LNHDA and SQIVND (reference sequence). TCRdb reprocessed the RT-PCR reads with MiXCR, giving one entry per CDR3 protein. The sample has about 700,000 distinct CDR3 sequences; roughly 14% are singletons. The data were obtained in a study of response to subunit inactivated influenza vaccine. Notes on the study in general: It was the authors' suggestion that each seasonal influenza vaccination recruits few new T cells.

Specimen: PBMCs from blood, collected around two weeks before vaccination. This TCR was sampled from a man aged 45 to 65 who received an inactivated influenza vaccine. The gene calls are TRBV19 and TRBJ1-6; D gene uncertain. This chain's CDR3 is CASTGGSSYNSPLHF. The CDR3 DNA reads as TGTGCCAGTACCGGCGGGAGCTCCTATAATTCACCCCTCCACTTT.